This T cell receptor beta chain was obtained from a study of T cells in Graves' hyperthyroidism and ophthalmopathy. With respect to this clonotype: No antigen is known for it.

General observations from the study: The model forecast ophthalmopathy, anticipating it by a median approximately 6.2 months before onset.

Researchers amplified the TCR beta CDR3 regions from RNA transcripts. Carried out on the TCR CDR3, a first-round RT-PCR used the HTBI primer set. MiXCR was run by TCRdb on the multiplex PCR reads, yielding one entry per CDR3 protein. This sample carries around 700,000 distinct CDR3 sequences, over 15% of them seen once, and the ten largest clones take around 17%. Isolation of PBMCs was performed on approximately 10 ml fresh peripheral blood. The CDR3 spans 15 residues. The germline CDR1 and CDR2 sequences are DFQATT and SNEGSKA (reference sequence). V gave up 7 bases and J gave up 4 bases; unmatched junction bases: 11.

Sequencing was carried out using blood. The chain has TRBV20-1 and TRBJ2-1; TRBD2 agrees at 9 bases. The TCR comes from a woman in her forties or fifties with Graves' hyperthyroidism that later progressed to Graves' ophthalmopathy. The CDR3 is CSGEWREGRYNEQFF. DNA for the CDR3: TGCAGTGGGGAATGGCGGGAGGGCCGGTACAATGAGCAGTTCTTC.